A single sample is the source of the 27 T cell receptor beta chains below, sequenced in a study of control samples from healthy donors and cancer patients. Sequencing used immunoSEQ multiplex PCR; TCRdb keeps in-frame clones, though not all of them. The data show around 200,000 clones, about 93% seen once. Sequenced material: blood. The receptors come from a young man in good health.

This chain links TRBV6-5 with TRBJ1-2; TRBD1 matches at 9 bases. V dropped 7 bases and J dropped 4; count of bases not matched to a gene: 10. CDR3 size: 15 residues. Germline lookup yields CDR1 MNHEY and CDR2 SVGAGI. The CDR3 DNA is TGTGCCAGCACCGGAAGGACAGGGGCCCCCTATGGCTACACCTTC. This encodes CASTGRTGAPYGYTF.

This clone was picked up one time. J is TRBJ2-3 and V is TRBV5-1; D not certain. There are 12 residues in the CDR3. V shed 4 bases and J shed 1 base, with 4 bases lying between them. The germline V gene has CDR1 SGHRS and CDR2 YFSETQ. As DNA, the CDR3 is TGCGCCAGCAGCGCCCGCACAGATACGCAGTATTTT. It encodes CASSARTDTQYF.

As for this clone: The junction and the germline gene differ at one end; a read error may be behind it. The chain recombines TRBV27 with TRBJ2-3; TRBD2 aligns across 11 bases. The CDR3 sequence is 16 residues long. Germline V gene lookup returns CDR1 MNHEY and CDR2 SMNVEV (reference sequence). CDR3 residues: CASRLLAGGSTDTQYF. The CDR3 DNA reads TGTGCCAGCAGGTTATTAGCGGGGGGGAGCACAGATACGCAGTATTTT.

CDR3 residues: CASSPTSQKLFF. CDR3 in DNA: TGTGCCAGCTCACCTACATCCCAAAAACTGTTTTTT. The rearrangement uses TRBV18 and TRBJ1-4; D remains unclear. The CDR3 consists of 12 residues. Looked up from germline, CDR1 is KGHSH and CDR2 is LQKENI. V lost 3 bases and J lost 9, with 8 bases in between.

The V and J genes are TRBV10-3 and TRBJ2-3; TRBD2 aligns across 8 bases. Unmatched junction bases numbered 5, after V lost 3 bases and J lost 3 bases. CDR3 size: 15 residues. Germline loops: CDR1 ENHRY, CDR2 SYGVKD. The chain's CDR3 is CAISEQAGETDTQYF. The CDR3 DNA reads as TGTGCCATCAGTGAACAAGCGGGGGAGACAGATACGCAGTATTTT.

The chain couples TRBV2 to TRBJ1-1; tentative D call: TRBD1 (5 bases). Germline V CDR1 and CDR2: SNHLY, FYNNEI. The V gene lost 0 bases and the J gene lost 0 bases, with 8 bases spanning the gap. The CDR3 totals 15 residues. CDR3 residues: CASSEAGTVNTEAFF. The CDR3 nucleotides read TGTGCCAGCAGTGAAGCGGGGACGGTGAACACTGAAGCTTTCTTT.

This chain uses TRBV27 with TRBJ1-6; D gene uncertain. The CDR3 has 15 residues. Per the germline V gene, CDR1 is MNHEY and CDR2 is SMNVEV (reference sequence). V dropped 5 bases and J dropped 10 bases, with 18 bases sitting between them. CDR3: CASSPGWEGRSPLHF. The CDR3 DNA reads TGTGCCAGCAGTCCAGGTTGGGAGGGCCGGTCACCCCTCCACTTT.

This chain uses TRBV7-9 with TRBJ2-3; 7 bases fit TRBD1. CDR1 and CDR2 from the germline V gene are SEHNR and FQNEAQ (reference sequence). The CDR3 covers 16 residues. Germline trimming cut 1 base from V and 1 base from J; bases unmatched to any gene: 5. The CDR3 here is CASSLVWDSGTDTQYF. CDR3 in DNA: TGTGCCAGCAGCTTAGTGTGGGACAGTGGCACAGATACGCAGTATTTT.

This sequence joins TRBV19 and TRBJ2-5, with TRBD2 matching over 7 bases. In germline, CDR1 is LNHDA, CDR2 SQIVND (reference sequence). The CDR3 is 14 amino acids. V lost 9 bases to trimming and J lost 2 bases; unmatched junction nucleotides: 9. This chain's CDR3 is CASPTRGKQETQYF. The CDR3 DNA follows: TGTGCCAGCCCAACGCGGGGGAAACAAGAGACCCAGTACTTC.

The CDR3 region is CASRPGLAGAPDTDTQYF. In nucleotides, the CDR3 is TGTGCCAGCAGACCTGGACTAGCGGGAGCCCCTGACACAGATACGCAGTATTTT. The rearrangement links TRBV5-4 to TRBJ2-3; 13 nucleotides align to TRBD2. J was trimmed by 2 bases and V by 5 bases; bases with no gene match: 11. Germline CDR1 and CDR2: SGHNT and YYREEE (reference sequence). The CDR3 spans 18 residues.

The gene calls are TRBV3-1 (or the pseudogene TRBV3-2) and TRBJ1-1, with 8 positions matching TRBD1. The CDR3 totals 18 residues. The V and J ends lost 0 bases and 1 base, in that order; junction bases with no gene match: 10. Per the germline V gene, CDR1 is LGHDT and CDR2 is YNNKEL (reference sequence). The CDR3 nucleotides read TGTGCCAGCAGCCAAGATTGGACAGGGTCGCCTCAGAACACTGAAGCTTTCTTT. Its protein is CASSQDWTGSPQNTEAFF.

This chain links TRBV3-1 (or the pseudogene TRBV3-2) with TRBJ1-6; 8 bases are a match to TRBD1. The CDR3 spans 14 residues. V lost 4 bases, J lost 10 bases, and 6 bases stayed unmatched. Germline CDR1 reads LGHDT; CDR2 reads YNNKEL (reference sequence). The CDR3, as DNA: TGTGCCAGCAGCCCCACAGGGGGTAGGTCACCCCTCCACTTT. It yields the protein CASSPTGGRSPLHF.

The genes are TRBV28 and TRBJ2-7, with 8 bases aligning to TRBD1. The V gene's germline CDR1 is MDHEN and CDR2 SYDVKM. With 6 bases clipped from V and 1 base from J, the junction kept 8 bases outside the gene matches. The CDR3 runs to 15 residues. The CDR3 DNA follows: TGTGCCAGCAGCGACAGGGGCCAAGGGTCCTACGAGCAGTACTTC. As protein: CASSDRGQGSYEQYF.

The chain combines TRBV18 with TRBJ2-1; D might be TRBD1 (5 bases). With 1 base removed from V and 1 base from J, the gap between germline ends came to 17 bases. The CDR3 contains 18 residues. The germline V gene has CDR1 KGHSH and CDR2 LQKENI. CDR3 sequence: CASSPQPPGFGSYNEQFF. The CDR3 DNA sequence: TGTGCCAGCTCACCACAACCGCCAGGGTTCGGATCCTACAATGAGCAGTTCTTC.

The genes are TRBV6-5 and TRBJ1-3; no clear D gene. This CDR3 comprises 15 residues. Deletions cut 2 bases from V and 1 base from J, with 9 bases between. Germline-derived CDR1 and CDR2 are MNHEY and SVGAGI. In nucleotides, the CDR3 is TGTGCCAGCAGTTACCACGGGAGGTCTGGAAACACCATATATTTT. Translated, it gives CASSYHGRSGNTIYF.

The chain couples TRBV9 to TRBJ2-3; 11 nucleotides match TRBD2. The CDR3 has 16 amino acids. Trimming at V came to 5 bases and at J to 6 bases, leaving 11 bases not matched to a gene. Germline lookup yields CDR1 SGDLS and CDR2 YYNGEE. The CDR3 loop reads CASSPASGGLIDTQYF. CDR3 bases: TGTGCCAGCAGTCCCGCTAGCGGGGGGCTGATTGATACGCAGTATTTT.

This sequence joins TRBV19 and TRBJ2-7; D not certain. The germline CDR1 and CDR2 sequences are LNHDA and SQIVND (reference sequence). This CDR3 contains 13 residues. V lost 5 bases and J lost 5, with 13 bases in between. This CDR3 is CASSLTWFDEQYF. The CDR3 coding sequence is TGTGCCAGTAGTCTGACCTGGTTCGACGAGCAGTACTTC.

The genes are TRBV23-1 and TRBJ1-4; no definite D call. TRBV23-1 is annotated as an ORF whose role is uncertain. The V end was cut by 4 bases, the J end by 3 bases, with 15 bases between. The CDR3 length is 16 residues. The CDR3 region is CASSPRADGPNEKLFF. The DNA for the CDR3 is TGCGCCAGCAGTCCTAGAGCGGACGGACCTAATGAAAAACTGTTTTTT.

The V gene is TRBV5-1, the J gene TRBJ2-7; D is possibly TRBD1 (6 bases). This CDR3 has 13 amino acids. Germline V lookup: CDR1 SGHRS, CDR2 YFSETQ. Trimming pared 3 bases from V and 0 bases from J, leaving 7 bases between. CDR3 bases: TGCGCCAGCAGCTCGACAGGCTCCTACGAGCAGTACTTC. Amino acid sequence: CASSSTGSYEQYF.

The chain couples TRBV18 to TRBJ1-5, with TRBD1 matching 8 bases. Trimming cost V 3 bases and J 0 bases; bases outside gene matches: 1. This CDR3 has 15 residues. Germline V gene data show CDR1 as KGHSH and CDR2 as LQKENI. The CDR3 reads CASSPDRASNQPQHF. CDR3 DNA sequence: TGTGCCAGCTCACCGGACAGGGCTAGCAATCAGCCCCAGCATTTT.

The genes are TRBV4-1 and TRBJ2-7, with 8 nucleotides matching TRBD1. In germline, CDR1 is MGHRA, CDR2 YSYEKL. The CDR3 contains 14 residues. V was pared by 6 bases and J by 5 bases, with 9 bases of the junction left unmatched. CDR3 region: CASSRGQGTNEQYF. The CDR3 DNA reads TGCGCCAGCAGTCGAGGACAGGGTACCAACGAGCAGTACTTC.

The chain recombines TRBV7-2 with TRBJ1-2; D is unresolved. Germline loops: CDR1 SGHTA, CDR2 FQGNSA. There are 14 residues in the CDR3. V shed 1 base and J shed 4 bases, with 10 bases lying between them. The CDR3 DNA reads TGTGCCAGCAGCTTAGGGGGAAACGCCTATGGCTACACCTTC. This encodes CASSLGGNAYGYTF.

The chain employs TRBV2 and TRBJ1-4; D perhaps matches TRBD1 (5 bases). Trimming pared 4 bases from V and 7 bases from J, leaving 10 bases between. Germline V gene lookup returns CDR1 SNHLY and CDR2 FYNNEI. The CDR3 is 13 residues long. CDR3 protein: CASSGGWSEKLFF. CDR3 sequence (DNA): TGTGCCAGCAGTGGGGGCTGGTCTGAAAAACTGTTTTTT.

The genes are TRBV5-4 and TRBJ1-1, with D unresolved. This CDR3 is built from 15 residues. V lost 4 bases to trimming and J lost 3 bases, with 16 bases between them. CDR1 is SGHNT and CDR2 is YYREEE in the germline V gene (reference sequence). CDR3 DNA: TGTGCCAGCAGCCTGGATTCGTCAGGTGACACTGAAGCTTTCTTT. Encoded protein: CASSLDSSGDTEAFF.

CDR3 DNA sequence: TGTGCCAGCAGCTTGAAACAGGGGGATCAGCCCCAGCATTTT. Amino acids: CASSLKQGDQPQHF. The gene calls are TRBV5-5 and TRBJ1-5; 8 nucleotides line up with TRBD1. In germline, CDR1 is SGHKS, CDR2 YYEKEE (reference sequence). This CDR3 is 14 amino acids long. The V and J ends lost 1 base and 5 bases, in that order; junction bases with no gene match: 2.

This chain links TRBV9 with TRBJ1-3; 11 positions agree with TRBD1. This CDR3 spans 18 amino acids. Looked up from germline, CDR1 is SGDLS and CDR2 is YYNGEE. The V and J ends lost 0 bases and 0 bases, in that order; junction bases with no gene match: 5. CDR3 sequence reads: CASSVGTGGPLSGNTIYF. The CDR3 bases are TGTGCCAGCAGCGTAGGGACAGGGGGCCCTCTCTCTGGAAACACCATATATTTT.

The rearrangement uses TRBV30 and TRBJ1-1; D perhaps matches TRBD1 (6 bases). The CDR3 has 15 amino acids. V lost 0 bases to trimming and J lost 0 bases, with 11 bases between them. CDR1 is GTSNPN and CDR2 is SVGIG in the germline V gene (reference sequence). CDR3 region: CAWSVGGQVNTEAFF. The CDR3 bases are TGTGCCTGGAGTGTAGGGGGGCAGGTGAACACTGAAGCTTTCTTT. Based on the CDR3 plus reference TRBV30 and TRBJ1-1, the full variable domain is SQTIHQWPATLVQPVGSPLSLECTVEGTSNPNLYWYRQAAGRGLQLLFYSVGIGQISSEVPQNLSASRPQDRQFILSSKKLLLSDSGFYLCAWSVGGQVNTEAFFGQGTRLTVV.